What follows describes a single TCR beta chain. What it binds is unknown. Per germline, CDR1 LNHNV and CDR2 YYDKDF (reference sequence). The CDR3 is 13 residues long. V was shortened by 6 bases and J by 3 bases, with 11 bases between the two germline ends. PCR was performed using 60 Vbeta and 13 Jbeta primers. Clones were sequenced by immunoSEQ multiplex PCR, and TCRdb holds only the in-frame ones, with some missing. Here the sample spans some 150,000 clones, around 75% being singletons. The source of the sample is a study of cytomegalovirus exposure and HLA in healthy donors. Findings and caveats of the study: Among immune exposure information, only CMV serostatus was available. V segments that were indistinguishable, TRBV6-2 and TRBV6-3 among them, were omitted from analysis. It was taken for granted in presence/absence analyses that sequencing depth across donors was roughly uniform.

The clonotype was recovered from a man aged 40-55 years in good health and CMV-seronegative. The chain couples TRBV15 to TRBJ1-1; TRBD1 is a possible D gene (6 bases). The sequencing input was PBMCs. The CDR3 loop is CATSTGRDTEAFF. The CDR3, as DNA: TGTGCCACCAGTACAGGGAGGGACACTGAAGCTTTCTTT.